The clone carrying this T cell receptor (beta chain) was detected ten times or more. This record comes from a study of molecular identifiers for immune sequencing clone quantification. TCRdb re-analysed the PCR reads in MiXCR, keeping a single row per CDR3 protein. Of approximately 40,000 distinct CDR3 sequences listed, nearly 25% are singletons. The clonotype was recovered from a human donor in good health. Some libraries in this study had Jurkat cell RNA spiked in. Input material: naive CD8+ T cells from blood, with Jurkat cell RNA spiked in. Subset reported: FACS-sorted CD8+CD4-CCR7+CD45RA+ naive T cells.

The CDR3 is CASSPRKGGWDTEAFF. The CDR3, as DNA: TGTGCCAGCAGTCCACGCAAGGGGGGCTGGGACACTGAAGCTTTCTTT. V usage is TRBV12-3 or TRBV12-4 and J usage is TRBJ1-1; D is perhaps TRBD1 (6 bases). CDR3 size: 16 residues. V shed 5 bases and J shed 3 bases, with 19 bases lying between them.